The 15 T cell receptor beta chains given below trace back to one sample, sequenced in a study of blood T cells in healthy people across ages (dated by TCRdb to about 2015). Receptor libraries were prepared by 5' RACE. The instrument was an Illumina HiSeq 2500. A second 7 to 11 cycle PCR used a sample-barcoded 5' primer and a J-beta primer mix. Using fastp trimming at Q25 and MiXCR clonotype assembly, TCRdb reanalyzed the public sequencing data and kept in-frame beta chains. Every CDR3 protein is listed once, alongside the most common genes and DNA of its rows. Recorded for this sample are around 1.5 million distinct CDR3 sequences; approximately 59% of them occurred a single time. About 6.7% of the sample lies in the top ten. The specimen sequenced was blood. These receptor sequences come from a man in his late teens or twenties in good health.

J is TRBJ1-2 and V is TRBV6-6; D is unclear. This CDR3 spans 15 amino acids. CDR1 and CDR2 from the germline V gene are MNHNY and SVGAGI (reference sequence). V gave up 0 bases and J gave up 8 bases, with 16 bases separating them. CDR3 residues: CASSYSRERHEGYTF. CDR3 in DNA: TGTGCCAGCAGTTACTCGAGGGAACGACATGAGGGCTACACCTTC.

This rearrangement joins TRBV29-1 to TRBJ2-5, with 9 bases fitting TRBD2. Per germline, CDR1 SQVTM and CDR2 ANQGSEA. The CDR3 totals 14 residues. V was pared by 7 bases and J by 4 bases, with 10 bases of the junction left unmatched. CDR3 loop: CSAEGGLATETQYF. In nucleotides, the CDR3 is TGCAGCGCCGAAGGGGGACTAGCTACAGAGACCCAGTACTTC.

This chain links TRBV4-3 with TRBJ2-1; D is unresolved. From germline, CDR1 is LGHNA and CDR2 YSLEER. This CDR3 contains 13 residues. With 1 base removed from V and 9 bases from J, the gap between germline ends came to 10 bases. This chain's CDR3 is CASSQGGLSEQFF. Here the CDR3 DNA reads TGCGCCAGCAGCCAAGGCGGTTTGTCTGAGCAGTTCTTC.

In this sample, this clonotype turned up a few times. CDR3: CASSQDPDSMNEQFF. The CDR3 DNA is TGCGCCAGCAGCCAAGACCCGGACTCGATGAATGAGCAGTTCTTC. This rearrangement joins TRBV4-3 to TRBJ2-1, with TRBD2 as a possible D gene (5 bases). V shed 0 bases and J shed 7 bases, with 13 bases lying between them. This CDR3 has 15 amino acids. In germline, CDR1 is LGHNA, CDR2 YSLEER.

The chain combines TRBV27 with TRBJ2-3; 7 bases line up with TRBD2. The CDR3 sequence is 17 residues long. Trimming removed 4 bases from V and 2 bases from J; junction bases left unmatched: 12. CDR1 is MNHEY and CDR2 is SMNVEV in the germline V gene (reference sequence). CDR3 sequence (DNA): TGTGCCAGCAGTTCCCTCCCCGGCGGGAGCGACACAGATACGCAGTATTTT. Translation gives CASSSLPGGSDTDTQYF.

The chain employs TRBV7-9 and TRBJ2-5; tentative D call: TRBD2 (5 bases). The J call could be wrong; TRBJ2-7 is a better fit for the DNA end. The CDR3 totals 14 residues. CDR1 and CDR2 (germline): SEHNR, FQNEAQ (reference sequence). The CDR3 nucleotides are TGTGCCAGCAGCTTAGTGGGCCGGGGAAGCGAGCAGTACTTC. Translation: CASSLVGRGSEQYF.

The genes are TRBV20-1 and TRBJ1-1, with TRBD1 matching 8 bases. The CDR3 contains 14 residues. Trimming cost V 5 bases and J 8 bases; bases outside gene matches: 13. Germline CDR1 is DFQATT and CDR2 is SNEGSKA (reference sequence). CDR3 region: CSAEPPDRETEAFF. DNA of the CDR3: TGCAGTGCTGAACCGCCGGACAGGGAAACGGAAGCTTTCTTT.

The genes are TRBV5-1 and TRBJ2-7, with 9 positions matching TRBD2. This CDR3 is built from 16 residues. Germline assignment: CDR1 SGHRS and CDR2 YFSETQ. The ends lost 4 bases at V and 2 bases at J; junction bases unmatched: 10. This CDR3 reads CASSPIAGEETYEQYF. CDR3 DNA sequence: TGCGCCAGCAGCCCAATAGCGGGAGAAGAAACCTACGAGCAGTACTTC.

The chain uses TRBV27 and TRBJ1-5; the match to TRBD1 covers 7 bases. The CDR3 length is 19 residues. Germline V gene data show CDR1 as MNHEY and CDR2 as SMNVEV (reference sequence). V shed 0 bases and J 6 bases; nucleotides not matched to a gene: 17. CDR3 residues: CASSLSMTGIDVGGQPQHF. CDR3 sequence (DNA): TGTGCCAGCAGTTTATCCATGACAGGGATCGACGTGGGTGGTCAGCCCCAGCATTTT.

This clonotype was observed a few times. CDR3 in amino acids: CASSGGGANQPQHF. For the CDR3, the DNA is TGTGCCAGCAGCGGAGGAGGGGCCAATCAGCCCCAGCATTTT. The chain joins TRBV7-8 to TRBJ1-5, with D possibly being TRBD1 (5 bases). The ends were cut back, 5 bases at V and 3 bases at J, with 11 bases in the middle. The CDR3 covers 14 residues. Per the germline V gene, CDR1 is SGHVS and CDR2 is FQNEAQ. Full variable domain (remainder filled in from reference TRBV7-8 and TRBJ1-5): GAGVSQSPRYKVAKRGQDVALRCDPISGHVSLFWYQQALGQGPEFLTYFQNEAQLDKSGLPSDRFFAERPEGSVSTLKIQRTQQEDSAVYLCASSGGGANQPQHFGDGTRLSIL.

CDR3 residues: CASSFLLGNTDTQYF. CDR3 sequence (DNA): TGTGCCAGCAGTTTCCTTTTGGGAAACACAGATACGCAGTATTTT. V and J are TRBV27 and TRBJ2-3; no reliable D call. This CDR3 has 15 amino acids. Germline values: CDR1 MNHEY, CDR2 SMNVEV (reference sequence). Trimming took 3 bases from V and 2 from J, leaving 12 bases between them.

This clonotype appeared a few times. The V call is TRBV5-1, the J call TRBJ2-7, with 8 positions matching TRBD1. The CDR3 has 14 residues. CDR1 SGHRS and CDR2 YFSETQ come from the germline V gene. After removal of 1 base from V and 6 bases from J, the junction contained 6 bases not matched to a gene. The CDR3 sequence: CASSLRQGAFEQYF. CDR3 sequence (DNA): TGCGCCAGCAGCTTGAGGCAGGGGGCTTTCGAGCAGTACTTC.

The rearrangement uses TRBV6-2 or TRBV6-3 and TRBJ2-1; D is uncertain. The germline V and J ends were trimmed by 0 bases and 4 bases, with 13 bases remaining between them. The CDR3 contains 16 residues. CDR1 and CDR2 from the germline V gene are MNHEY and SVGEGT. As DNA, the CDR3 is TGTGCCAGCAGTTACTCGGTGGAAGTAAATTACAATGAGCAGTTCTTC. Its protein is CASSYSVEVNYNEQFF.

Note on this clonotype: The junction and the germline gene differ at one end; a read error may be behind it. The chain couples TRBV20-1 to TRBJ2-1; D is uncertain. The CDR3 sequence is 16 residues long. The germline V gene encodes CDR1 DFQATT and CDR2 SNEGSKA (reference sequence). CDR3 residues: CSARDMSGDIYHEQFF. CDR3 DNA: TGCAGTGCTAGAGATATGTCCGGTGATATCTACCATGAGCAGTTCTTC.

This clonotype appeared a few times. V usage is TRBV4-1 and J usage is TRBJ2-7; TRBD1 is a possible D gene (6 bases). The length of the CDR3 is 14 residues. V was clipped by 3 bases and J by 3 bases, with 12 bases between them. The germline V gene encodes CDR1 MGHRA and CDR2 YSYEKL. The CDR3 DNA sequence: TGCGCCAGCAGCCACCAAAAAGGGGGCTACGAGCAGTACTTC. It translates to CASSHQKGGYEQYF.